This T cell receptor beta chain was sequenced during a study of OX40 agonist ivuxolimab in advanced cancers. V dropped 2 bases and J dropped 4 bases, with 6 bases sitting between them. This CDR3 has 12 residues. The germline V gene encodes CDR1 SGHTA and CDR2 FQGNSA. Profiling relied on immunoSEQ multiplex PCR, and the TCRdb table lists in-frame clones only, not all of them. The table includes just under 75,000 clones, 80% to 95% detected once. The material sequenced was CD4+ or CD8+ T cells sorted from blood, taken in a trial of the OX40 agonist ivuxolimab. This receptor was taken from an adult with an advanced solid tumor such as melanoma, head and neck, liver or kidney cancer. This chain joins TRBV7-2 and TRBJ2-7; D unclear. The CDR3 loop is CASSLSAYEQYF. The CDR3, as DNA: TGTGCCAGCAGCTTATCAGCGTACGAGCAGTACTTC.